The 13 T cell receptor beta chains below come from one sample, sequenced in a study of blood T cell repertoires in COVID-19. TCRdb's table, derived via immunoSEQ multiplex PCR, lists solely in-frame clones and lacks some. The sample yields some 130,000 clones, around 89% seen once. Material: peripheral blood. The receptor source for this set is a man in his fifties with acute or convalescent COVID-19.

This chain links TRBV13 with TRBJ1-6, with a weak D call TRBD1 (6 bases). V dropped 3 bases and J dropped 11 bases, with 14 bases sitting between them. CDR1 is PRHDT, CDR2 FYEKMQ, per germline (reference sequence). The CDR3 is 14 residues long. CDR3 nucleotides: TGTGCCAGCAGCTTGAGTCAGGGGCAGACACCCCTCCACTTT. Translation: CASSLSQGQTPLHF.

The chain combines TRBV7-9 with TRBJ2-3; 11 bases fit TRBD2. CDR3 size: 16 residues. Germline V lookup: CDR1 SEHNR, CDR2 FQNEAQ (reference sequence). V dropped 1 base and J dropped 4; count of bases not matched to a gene: 4. Written as DNA, the CDR3 is TGTGCCAGCAGCTTAGTATTAGCGGGAGGGCCAGATACGCAGTATTTT. This codes for CASSLVLAGGPDTQYF.

This clone was counted a few times. The chain is built from TRBV6-5 and TRBJ2-3, with D possibly matching TRBD1 (5 bases). There are 15 residues in the CDR3. Germline loops: CDR1 MNHEY, CDR2 SVGAGI. The V end lost 6 bases, the J end lost 5 bases, and 18 bases lay between the germline ends. The CDR3 protein is CASSSVPGSEDTQYF. DNA for the CDR3: TGTGCCAGCAGCTCGGTACCAGGGTCCGAAGATACGCAGTATTTT.

This chain uses TRBV19 with TRBJ2-2; the D gene is possibly TRBD1 (6 bases). Germline CDR1 is LNHDA and CDR2 is SQIVND (reference sequence). This CDR3 spans 12 amino acids. Trimming took 8 bases from V and 8 from J, leaving 12 bases between them. As DNA, the CDR3 is TGTGCCAGTCGGAAACAGGGTGGGGAGCTGTTTTTT. This gives the protein CASRKQGGELFF. The variable domain in full, with the rest retrieved from reference TRBV19 and TRBJ2-2, is DGGITQSPKYLFRKEGQNVTLSCEQNLNHDAMYWYRQDPGQGLRLIYYSQIVNDFQKGDIAEGYSVSREKKESFPLTVTSAQKNPTAFYLCASRKQGGELFFGEGSRLTVL.

The chain has TRBV5-1 and TRBJ2-2; 10 positions agree with TRBD2. The CDR3 loop spans 15 amino acids. The V gene's germline CDR1 is SGHRS and CDR2 YFSETQ. V dropped 3 bases and J dropped 9; count of bases not matched to a gene: 8. The CDR3 region is CASSSGTSESRELFF. CDR3 nucleotides: TGCGCCAGCAGCTCCGGGACTAGCGAGTCTCGGGAGCTGTTTTTT.

This chain connects TRBV7-8 to TRBJ2-2, with a tentative D call TRBD1 (6 bases). This CDR3 spans 16 amino acids. V gave up 5 bases and J gave up 0 bases, with 13 bases separating them. CDR1 SGHVS and CDR2 FQNEAQ come from the germline V gene. The CDR3 region is CASSLDRTANTGELFF. For the CDR3, the DNA is TGTGCCAGCAGCCTAGACAGGACAGCGAACACCGGGGAGCTGTTTTTT. The full variable domain, with the rest looked up from reference TRBV7-8 and TRBJ2-2, is GAGVSQSPRYKVAKRGQDVALRCDPISGHVSLFWYQQALGQGPEFLTYFQNEAQLDKSGLPSDRFFAERPEGSVSTLKIQRTQQEDSAVYLCASSLDRTANTGELFFGEGSRLTVL.

The chain carries TRBV3-1 (or the pseudogene TRBV3-2) and TRBJ2-5; 10 positions match TRBD2. The junction had 11 bases not matched to a gene; V was cut back by 6 bases and J by 7 bases. The CDR3 covers 15 residues. Germline values: CDR1 LGHDT, CDR2 YNNKEL (reference sequence). The CDR3 DNA sequence: TGTGCCAGCAGTCCCCCGAGCGGGAGGGCCGGGACCCAGTACTTC. It encodes CASSPPSGRAGTQYF.

This clone appeared a few times. The rearrangement joins TRBV19 to TRBJ1-5; D perhaps matches TRBD1 (6 bases). The length of the CDR3 is 15 residues. V lost 7 bases to trimming and J lost 5 bases, with 18 bases between them. Germline V gene lookup returns CDR1 LNHDA and CDR2 SQIVND (reference sequence). DNA of the CDR3: TGTGCCAGTAACCCGAGAGGGGGTCAGGATCAGCCCCAGCATTTT. This codes for CASNPRGGQDQPQHF.

The chain carries TRBV7-2 and TRBJ2-5, with no clear D. In germline, CDR1 is SGHTA, CDR2 FQGNSA. This CDR3 is built from 14 residues. V dropped 3 bases and J dropped 5 bases, with 13 bases sitting between them. CDR3 in DNA: TGTGCCAGCAGCTTGGGCCGCAGGCTGGAGACCCAGTACTTC. Protein product: CASSLGRRLETQYF.

The rearrangement joins TRBV10-2 to TRBJ1-3; 9 nucleotides agree with TRBD1. V dropped 7 bases and J dropped 4; count of bases not matched to a gene: 8. CDR3 length equals 15 residues. Germline CDR1 and CDR2: WSHSY and SAAADI. The CDR3 protein is CASKTGQGFGNTIYF. The CDR3 DNA is TGCGCCAGCAAGACGGGACAGGGCTTCGGAAACACCATATATTTT.

V is TRBV7-9 and J is TRBJ1-2, with TRBD1 as a possible D gene (6 bases). V was clipped by 5 bases and J by 5 bases, with 24 bases between them. This CDR3 has 17 amino acids. Germline V gene data show CDR1 as SEHNR and CDR2 as FQNEAQ (reference sequence). The CDR3 here is CASSPRTGQKWLYGYTF. CDR3 bases: TGTGCCAGCAGCCCGAGAACCGGACAGAAGTGGCTTTATGGCTACACCTTC.

The table lists this clone with a few counts. The chain joins TRBV11-2 to TRBJ1-3, with D tentatively TRBD1 (5 bases). V lost 4 bases, J lost 4 bases, and 14 bases lay in between. CDR1 and CDR2 from the germline V gene are SGHAT and FQNNGV. The CDR3 runs 15 residues. The CDR3 DNA follows: TGTGCCAGCAGCTCAACGCGGCAGGGAGGAAACACCATATATTTT. This gives the protein CASSSTRQGGNTIYF.

The V and J genes are TRBV5-6 and TRBJ1-5; 8 bases map to TRBD1. Per the germline V gene, CDR1 is SGHDT and CDR2 is YYEEEE. Losses at the gene ends were 4 bases for V and 5 bases for J; bases not matched to a gene: 2. The CDR3 sequence is 13 residues long. CDR3 DNA: TGTGCCAGCAGCCTACAGGGGGATCAGCCCCAGCATTTT. Its protein is CASSLQGDQPQHF. Full variable domain (missing parts from reference TRBV5-6 and TRBJ1-5): DAGVTQSPTHLIKTRGQQVTLRCSPKSGHDTVSWYQQALGQGPQFIFQYYEEEERQRGNFPDRFSGHQFPNYSSELNVNALLLGDSALYLCASSLQGDQPQHFGDGTRLSIL.